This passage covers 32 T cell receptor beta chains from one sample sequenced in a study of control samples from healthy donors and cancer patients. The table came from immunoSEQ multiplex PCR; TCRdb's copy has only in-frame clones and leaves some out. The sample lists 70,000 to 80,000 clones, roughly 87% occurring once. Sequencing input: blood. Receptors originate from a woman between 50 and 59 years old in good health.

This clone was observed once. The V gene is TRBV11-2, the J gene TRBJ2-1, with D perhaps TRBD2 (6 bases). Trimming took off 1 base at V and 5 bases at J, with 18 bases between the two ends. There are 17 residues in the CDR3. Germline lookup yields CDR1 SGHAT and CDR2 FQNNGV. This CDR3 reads CASSLVGGWVTNNEQFF. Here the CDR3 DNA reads TGTGCCAGCAGCTTAGTCGGGGGATGGGTGACGAACAATGAGCAGTTCTTC. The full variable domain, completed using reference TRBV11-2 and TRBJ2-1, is EAGVAQSPRYKIIEKRQSVAFWCNPISGHATLYWYQQILGQGPKLLIQFQNNGVVDDSQLPKDRFSAERLKGVDSTLKIQPAKLEDSAVYLCASSLVGGWVTNNEQFFGPGTRLTVL.

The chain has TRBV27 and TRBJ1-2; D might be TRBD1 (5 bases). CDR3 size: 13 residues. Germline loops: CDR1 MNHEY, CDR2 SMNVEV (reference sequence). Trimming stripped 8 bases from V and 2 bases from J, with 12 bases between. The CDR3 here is CASFSRQNYGYTF. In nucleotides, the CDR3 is TGTGCCAGCTTTAGTAGACAGAACTATGGCTACACCTTC.

The CDR3 sequence: CASSLRDRTYEQYF. In nucleotides, the CDR3 is TGTGCCAGCAGTCTCCGGGACAGAACCTACGAGCAGTACTTC. The genes are TRBV27 and TRBJ2-7; 7 positions agree with TRBD1. J was trimmed by 2 bases and V by 5 bases; bases with no gene match: 6. Germline CDR1 MNHEY, CDR2 SMNVEV (reference sequence). This CDR3 has 14 amino acids.

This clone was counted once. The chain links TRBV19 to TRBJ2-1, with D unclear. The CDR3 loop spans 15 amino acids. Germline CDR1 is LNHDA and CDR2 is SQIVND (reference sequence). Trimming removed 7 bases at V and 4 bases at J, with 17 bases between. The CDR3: CASMQADQPYNEQFF. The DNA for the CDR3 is TGTGCCAGTATGCAGGCGGATCAACCATACAATGAGCAGTTCTTC.

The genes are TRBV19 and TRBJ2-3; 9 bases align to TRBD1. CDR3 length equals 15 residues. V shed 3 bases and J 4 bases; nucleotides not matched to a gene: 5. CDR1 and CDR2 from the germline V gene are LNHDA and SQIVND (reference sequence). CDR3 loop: CASSIGTGFADTQYF. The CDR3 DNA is TGTGCCAGTAGTATTGGGACAGGGTTCGCAGATACGCAGTATTTT.

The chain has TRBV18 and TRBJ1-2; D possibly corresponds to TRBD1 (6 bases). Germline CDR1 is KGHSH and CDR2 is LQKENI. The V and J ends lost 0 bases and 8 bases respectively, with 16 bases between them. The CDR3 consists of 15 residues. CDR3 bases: TGTGCCAGCTCACCACCGTCCAGGGGCGAGGAAGGCTACACCTTC. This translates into CASSPPSRGEEGYTF.

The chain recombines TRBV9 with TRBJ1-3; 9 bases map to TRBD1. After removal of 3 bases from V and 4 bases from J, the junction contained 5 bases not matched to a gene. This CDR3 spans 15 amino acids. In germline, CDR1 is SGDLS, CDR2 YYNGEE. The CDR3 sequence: CASSADRGRGNTIYF. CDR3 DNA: TGTGCCAGCAGCGCGGACAGGGGCAGAGGAAACACCATATATTTT.

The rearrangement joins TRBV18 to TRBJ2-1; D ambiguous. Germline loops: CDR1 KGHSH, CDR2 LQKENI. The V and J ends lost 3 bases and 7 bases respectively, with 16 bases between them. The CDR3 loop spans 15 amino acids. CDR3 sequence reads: CASSPGSSRLNEQFF. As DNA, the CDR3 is TGTGCCAGCTCACCCGGCTCAAGTAGGTTAAATGAGCAGTTCTTC.

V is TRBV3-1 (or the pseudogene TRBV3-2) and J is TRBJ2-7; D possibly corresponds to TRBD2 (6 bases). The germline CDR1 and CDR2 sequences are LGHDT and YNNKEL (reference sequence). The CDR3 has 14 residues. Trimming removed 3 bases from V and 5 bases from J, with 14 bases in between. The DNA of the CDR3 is TGTGCCAGCAGCCACCACCGGACTACCCACGAGCAGTACTTC. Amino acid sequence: CASSHHRTTHEQYF.

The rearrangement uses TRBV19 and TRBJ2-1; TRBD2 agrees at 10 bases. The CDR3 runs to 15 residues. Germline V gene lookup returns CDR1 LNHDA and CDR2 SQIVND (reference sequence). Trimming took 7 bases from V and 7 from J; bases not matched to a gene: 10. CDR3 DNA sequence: TGTGCCAGTACAAACAGCGGGAGGGCCAGGAATGAGCAGTTCTTC. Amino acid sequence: CASTNSGRARNEQFF.

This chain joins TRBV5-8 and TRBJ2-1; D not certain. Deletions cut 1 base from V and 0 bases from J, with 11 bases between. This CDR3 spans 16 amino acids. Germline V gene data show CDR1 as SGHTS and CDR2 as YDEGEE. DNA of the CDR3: TGTGCCAGCAGCTTGAATAGTGGGATCTCCTACAATGAGCAGTTCTTC. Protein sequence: CASSLNSGISYNEQFF.

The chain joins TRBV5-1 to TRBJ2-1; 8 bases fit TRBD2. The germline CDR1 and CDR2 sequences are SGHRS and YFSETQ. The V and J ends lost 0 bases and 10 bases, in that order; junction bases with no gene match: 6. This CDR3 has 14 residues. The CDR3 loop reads CASSLVGGVSEQFF. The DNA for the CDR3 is TGCGCCAGCAGCTTGGTCGGGGGGGTATCGGAGCAGTTCTTC.

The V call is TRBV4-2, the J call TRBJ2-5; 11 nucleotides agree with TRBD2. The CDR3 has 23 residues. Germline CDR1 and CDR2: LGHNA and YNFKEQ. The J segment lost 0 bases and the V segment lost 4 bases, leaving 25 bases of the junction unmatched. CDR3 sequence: CASSLTAYPGLAASVGNQETQYF. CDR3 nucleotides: TGTGCCAGCAGCCTAACAGCCTACCCGGGACTAGCGGCCTCGGTGGGGAACCAAGAGACCCAGTACTTC.

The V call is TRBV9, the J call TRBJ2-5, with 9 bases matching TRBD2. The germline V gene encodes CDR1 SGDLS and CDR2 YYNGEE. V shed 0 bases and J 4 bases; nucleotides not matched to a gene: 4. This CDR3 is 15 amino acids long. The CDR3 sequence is CASSVAAGGRETQYF. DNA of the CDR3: TGTGCCAGCAGCGTAGCCGCGGGAGGGCGAGAGACCCAGTACTTC.

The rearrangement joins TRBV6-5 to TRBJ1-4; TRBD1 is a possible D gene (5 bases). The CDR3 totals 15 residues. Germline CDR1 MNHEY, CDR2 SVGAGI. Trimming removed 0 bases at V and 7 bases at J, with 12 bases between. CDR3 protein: CASSYSPAGSEKLFF. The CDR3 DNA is TGTGCCAGCAGTTACTCTCCAGCAGGGTCTGAAAAACTGTTTTTT.

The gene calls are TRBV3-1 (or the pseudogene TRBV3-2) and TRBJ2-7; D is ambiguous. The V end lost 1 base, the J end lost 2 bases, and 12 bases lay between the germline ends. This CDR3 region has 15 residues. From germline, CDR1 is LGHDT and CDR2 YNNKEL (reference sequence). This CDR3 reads CASSQGNKLPYEQYF. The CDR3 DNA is TGTGCCAGCAGCCAAGGCAACAAACTCCCCTACGAGCAGTACTTC.

CDR3 DNA: TGTGCCAGCAGTCCCGGATCGGGACGGAGCACTGAAGCTTTCTTT. Translating it yields CASSPGSGRSTEAFF. J is TRBJ1-1 and V is TRBV28; weak D call: TRBD1 (5 bases). Germline CDR1 is MDHEN and CDR2 is SYDVKM. This CDR3 region has 15 residues. Between the trimmed V and J ends, which lost 5 bases and 4 bases, there was a span of 17 bases.

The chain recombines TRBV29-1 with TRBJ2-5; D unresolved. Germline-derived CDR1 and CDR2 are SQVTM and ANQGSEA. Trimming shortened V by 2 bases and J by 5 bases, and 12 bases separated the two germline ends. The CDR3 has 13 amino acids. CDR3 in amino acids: CSVEYMGKETQYF. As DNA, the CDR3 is TGCAGCGTTGAATATATGGGTAAGGAGACCCAGTACTTC.

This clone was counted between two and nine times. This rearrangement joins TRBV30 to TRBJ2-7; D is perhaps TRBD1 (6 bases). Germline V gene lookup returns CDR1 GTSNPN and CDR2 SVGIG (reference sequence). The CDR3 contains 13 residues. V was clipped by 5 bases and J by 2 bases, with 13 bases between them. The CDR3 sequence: CAWSGHLAYEQYF. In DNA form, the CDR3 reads TGTGCCTGGTCGGGACATTTAGCCTACGAGCAGTACTTC.

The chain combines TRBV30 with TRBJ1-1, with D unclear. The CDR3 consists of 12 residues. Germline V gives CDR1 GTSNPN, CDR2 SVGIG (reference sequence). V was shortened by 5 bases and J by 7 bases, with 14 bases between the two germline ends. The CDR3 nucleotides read TGTGCCTGGGCCGACTCTGGACGTGAAGCTTTCTTT. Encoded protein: CAWADSGREAFF.

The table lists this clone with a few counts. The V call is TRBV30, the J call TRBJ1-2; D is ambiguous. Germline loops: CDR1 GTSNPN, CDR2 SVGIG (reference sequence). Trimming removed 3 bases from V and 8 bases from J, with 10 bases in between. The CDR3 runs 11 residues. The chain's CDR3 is CAWSLRRGYTF. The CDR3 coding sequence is TGTGCCTGGAGCCTCCGGCGGGGCTACACCTTC.

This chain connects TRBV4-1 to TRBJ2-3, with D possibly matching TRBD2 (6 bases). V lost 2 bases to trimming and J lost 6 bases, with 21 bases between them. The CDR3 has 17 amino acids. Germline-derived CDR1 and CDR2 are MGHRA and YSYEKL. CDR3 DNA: TGCGCCAGCAGCCAATTTAGCGGAGGAAACCGAGGGGATACGCAGTATTTT. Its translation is CASSQFSGGNRGDTQYF.

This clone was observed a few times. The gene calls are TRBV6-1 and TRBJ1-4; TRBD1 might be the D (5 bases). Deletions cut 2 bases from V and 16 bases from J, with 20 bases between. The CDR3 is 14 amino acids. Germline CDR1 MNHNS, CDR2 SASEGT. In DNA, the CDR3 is TGTGCCAGCAGTGAAAGGGGTTTGGCATCGGATGCGTTTTTT. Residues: CASSERGLASDAFF.

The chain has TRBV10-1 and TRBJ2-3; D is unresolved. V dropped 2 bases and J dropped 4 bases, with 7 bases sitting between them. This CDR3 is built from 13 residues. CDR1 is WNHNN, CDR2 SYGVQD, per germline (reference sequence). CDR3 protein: CASSENLADTQYF. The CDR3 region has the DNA TGCGCCAGCAGTGAGAACCTCGCAGATACGCAGTATTTT.

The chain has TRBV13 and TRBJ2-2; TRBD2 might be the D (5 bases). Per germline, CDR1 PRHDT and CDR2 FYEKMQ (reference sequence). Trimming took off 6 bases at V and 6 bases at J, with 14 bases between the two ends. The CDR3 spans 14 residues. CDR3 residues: CASSPLRGPGELFF. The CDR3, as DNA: TGTGCCAGCAGTCCTTTGAGAGGGCCCGGGGAGCTGTTTTTT.

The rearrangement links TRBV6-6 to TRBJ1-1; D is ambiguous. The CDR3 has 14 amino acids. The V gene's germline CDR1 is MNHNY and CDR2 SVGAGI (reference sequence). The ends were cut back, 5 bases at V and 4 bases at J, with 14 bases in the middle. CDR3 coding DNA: TGTGCCAGCAGTCCCCACATGGGGTCCACTGAAGCTTTCTTT. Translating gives CASSPHMGSTEAFF.

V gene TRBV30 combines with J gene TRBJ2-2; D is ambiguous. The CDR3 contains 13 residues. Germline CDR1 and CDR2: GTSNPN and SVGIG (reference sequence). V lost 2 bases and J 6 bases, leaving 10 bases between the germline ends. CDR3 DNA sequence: TGTGCCTGGAGTATTAGGGTGGCCGGGGAGCTGTTTTTT. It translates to CAWSIRVAGELFF.

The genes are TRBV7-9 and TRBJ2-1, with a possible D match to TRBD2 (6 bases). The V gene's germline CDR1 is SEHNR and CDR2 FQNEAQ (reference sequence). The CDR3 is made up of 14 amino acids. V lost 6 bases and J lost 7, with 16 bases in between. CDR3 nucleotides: TGTGCCAGCAGAAAAGGGTCAGGGAGGAATGAGCAGTTCTTC. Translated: CASRKGSGRNEQFF.

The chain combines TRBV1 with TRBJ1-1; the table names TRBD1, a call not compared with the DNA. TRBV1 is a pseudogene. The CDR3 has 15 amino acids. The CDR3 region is CTSSQEDRTVAEAFF. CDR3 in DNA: TGCACCAGCAGCCAAGAGGACAGGACGGTGGCTGAAGCTTTCTTT.

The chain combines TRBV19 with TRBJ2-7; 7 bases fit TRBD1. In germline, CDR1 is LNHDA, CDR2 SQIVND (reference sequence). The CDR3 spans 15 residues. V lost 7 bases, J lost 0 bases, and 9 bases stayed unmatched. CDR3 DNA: TGTGCCAGTAATCCGACAGGGAGCCTCTCCTACGAGCAGTACTTC. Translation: CASNPTGSLSYEQYF.

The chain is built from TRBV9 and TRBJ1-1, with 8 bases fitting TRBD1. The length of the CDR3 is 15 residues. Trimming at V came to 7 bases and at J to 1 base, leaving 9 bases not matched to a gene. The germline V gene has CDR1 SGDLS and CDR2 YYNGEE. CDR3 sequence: CASGQGFFANTEAFF. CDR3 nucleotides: TGTGCCAGCGGACAGGGATTTTTTGCGAACACTGAAGCTTTCTTT.

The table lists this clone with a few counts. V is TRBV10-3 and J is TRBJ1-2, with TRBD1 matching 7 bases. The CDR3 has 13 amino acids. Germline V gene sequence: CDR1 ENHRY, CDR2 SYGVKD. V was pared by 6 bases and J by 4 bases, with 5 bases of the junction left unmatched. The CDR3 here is CAISSDRAYGYTF. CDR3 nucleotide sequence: TGTGCCATCAGCTCAGACAGGGCCTATGGCTACACCTTC.